These T cell receptor beta chains were read from a single sample in a study of sequential checkpoint blockade in melanoma. Repertoires were generated with immunoSEQ multiplex PCR, while TCRdb's copy carries only in-frame clones and drops some. The sample lists around 13,000 clones; roughly 27% were seen once. The sequences come from tumor tissue (inferred from file names), collected from a patient given nivolumab and ipilimumab in sequence. The receptors derive from a human donor with melanoma. CDR3s include the opening cysteine and the closing phenylalanine or tryptophan. The order of the fields is CDR3 DNA, CDR3 protein, J gene, V gene, D gene, clone size. A D gene is named only where the DNA matches it firmly. A row's size may be missing; if present it is once, few, many or a size class.

TGCAGCGTTGAAGACTCCAGCGGGAGGAATGAGCAGTTCTTC,CSVEDSSGRNEQFF,TRBJ2-1,TRBV29-1,TRBD2,-
TGTGCCAGCAGCTTGGACCCCGGGGGCCAAGAGACCCAGTACTTC,CASSLDPGGQETQYF,TRBJ2-5,TRBV7-7,-,many
TGTGCCAGCAGCCAGACGACTAGCGGGAGGAGGATAGAGACCCAGTACTTC,CASSQTTSGRRIETQYF,TRBJ2-5,TRBV14,TRBD2,-
TGTGCCAGCAGCTTATTCGAGAACACCGGGGAGCTGTTTTTT,CASSLFENTGELFF,TRBJ2-2,TRBV11-3,-,many
TGTGCCAGTAGTATCGGGGGCAGGGTGAACACTGAAGCTTTCTTT,CASSIGGRVNTEAFF,TRBJ1-1,TRBV19,-,-
TGTGCCAGCAGCTACCAACTATTAGCGGGAGAGACCGGGGAGCTGTTTTTT,CASSYQLLAGETGELFF,TRBJ2-2,TRBV11-3,TRBD2,-
TGTGCCAGCACGAGGGGGGGGGTCTCCTACGAGCAGTACTTC,CASTRGGVSYEQYF,TRBJ2-7,TRBV28,-,-
TGTGCCAGCAGCATGTTAGCGGGAGGGGGAGAGACCCAGTACTTC,CASSMLAGGGETQYF,TRBJ2-5,TRBV9,TRBD2,-
TGTGCCAGTAGTATAGGGCTAGTGGGTACGCAGTATTTT,CASSIGLVGTQYF,TRBJ2-3,TRBV19,-,-
TGTGCCAGCAGACTACGGGGGGTAGCCGGGGGAAAACAAGAGACCCAGTACTTC,CASRLRGVAGGKQETQYF,TRBJ2-5,TRBV6-8,TRBD2,many
TGTGCCAGCAGTGGACCGGGACAGGGCTCCTACGAGCAGTACTTC,CASSGPGQGSYEQYF,TRBJ2-7,TRBV28,TRBD1,few
TGTGCTAGTGCCCATTTAGGGACACCCAGATGGGGCTACACCTTC,CASAHLGTPRWGYTF,TRBJ1-2,TRBV12-5,-,once
TGTGCCAGCAGCGACAATCCCCTCCCAACAGATACGCAGTATTTT,CASSDNPLPTDTQYF,TRBJ2-3,TRBV9,-,-
TGTGCCAGCAGTTTCATGGGGCGGAGCTCCTACAATGAGCAGTTCTTC,CASSFMGRSSYNEQFF,TRBJ2-1,TRBV28,-,few
TGTGCCAGCAGCTTGTGGACCTACAGGGATACGCAGTATTTT,CASSLWTYRDTQYF,TRBJ2-3,TRBV11-3,-,many
TGCGCCAGCAGCCAAGATCTCCTGGTGGAGCAGTACTTC,CASSQDLLVEQYF,TRBJ2-7,TRBV23-1,-,-
TGCGCCAGCAGCTTGCGTCAACGCACAGATACGCAGTATTTT,CASSLRQRTDTQYF,TRBJ2-3,TRBV5-1,-,-
TGTGCCAGCAGCTTAGGACTAGCGGGAGGTACAGATACGCAGTATTTT,CASSLGLAGGTDTQYF,TRBJ2-3,TRBV11-3,TRBD2,medium-sized
TGTGCCAGCAGCGTACCTAGCGGGAGGGGAGATACGCAGTATTTT,CASSVPSGRGDTQYF,TRBJ2-3,TRBV9,TRBD2,-
TGTGCCAGCAGTTTGCCTCAGGGGGCGTCAGGCAATGAGCAGTTCTTC,CASSLPQGASGNEQFF,TRBJ2-1,TRBV28,TRBD1,-
TGTGCCAGCAAAGATGGGTTCGAGCAGTACTTC,CASKDGFEQYF,TRBJ2-7,TRBV6-4,-,few
TGCGCCAGCAGCGTAACGGGACTAGCGGGAACCTACGAGCAGTACTTC,CASSVTGLAGTYEQYF,TRBJ2-7,TRBV5-1,TRBD2,-
TGTGCCAGCAGCCTCGGGACGGCTTCTAATGAAAAACTGTTTTTT,CASSLGTASNEKLFF,TRBJ1-4,TRBV11-3,-,-
TGTGCCAGCTCACCACAGACAGGGGACACCGGGGAGCTGTTTTTT,CASSPQTGDTGELFF,TRBJ2-2,TRBV18,TRBD1,-
TGTGCCAGCAGCTTGGTGGGGGGACGGAACACTGAAGCTTTCTTT,CASSLVGGRNTEAFF,TRBJ1-1,TRBV7-6,-,many
TGTGCCAGCACGAGAGCGGGAGCGATACCGAGCGAGCAGTACTTC,CASTRAGAIPSEQYF,TRBJ2-7,TRBV12-5,TRBD2,-
TGTGCCAGCAGTTACAAGGGTGAAAAACTGTTTTTT,CASSYKGEKLFF,TRBJ1-4,TRBV6-8,-,few
TGTGCCAGCAGCCCAGACCAGAGCTCCTACAATGAGCAGTTCTTC,CASSPDQSSYNEQFF,TRBJ2-1,TRBV11-3,-,-
TGCGCCAGCAGCCAAGGACGCGGGGAGGGGAGCACAGATACGCAGTATTTT,CASSQGRGEGSTDTQYF,TRBJ2-3,TRBV4-1,TRBD2,medium-sized
TGTGCCAGCAGCCAGGACACTTATCAGCCCCAGCATTTT,CASSQDTYQPQHF,TRBJ1-5,TRBV7-4,-,few
TGTGCCAGCAGTTACGTAATTGGGGGGACCTACGAGCAGTACTTC,CASSYVIGGTYEQYF,TRBJ2-7,TRBV6-8,-,-
TGTGCCAGCAGCTTAGGGGTAGCGGGAGGCTCCTACAATGAGCAGTTCTTC,CASSLGVAGGSYNEQFF,TRBJ2-1,TRBV11-3,TRBD2,few
TGCGCCAGCAGCCCGGCTCCGCAAGGGACAGGGGGATTTAGAAACACCATATATTTT,CASSPAPQGTGGFRNTIYF,TRBJ1-3,TRBV5-1,TRBD1,-
TGTGCCAGCAGCGAAACAGGGACAGGGGGCTATGGCTACACCTTC,CASSETGTGGYGYTF,TRBJ1-2,TRBV9,TRBD1,-
TGTGCCAGCAGCCAGACACCGACAGACGGGGAGCTGTTTTTT,CASSQTPTDGELFF,TRBJ2-2,TRBV11-3,-,many
TGTGCCAGCAGCTTGGGGGCGCGTAACACTGAAGCTTTCTTT,CASSLGARNTEAFF,TRBJ1-1,TRBV7-6,-,many
TGTGCCAGTAGTAGAAAGGTTCCCTCCTACGAGCAGTACTTC,CASSRKVPSYEQYF,TRBJ2-7,TRBV19,-,-
TGTGCCAGCAGCTTGGGCCCCCAGCTTAACACTGAAGCTTTCTTT,CASSLGPQLNTEAFF,TRBJ1-1,TRBV11-3,-,-
TGTGCCAGCAGCGTAGCTACGTCACAGACGAACACTGAAGCTTTCTTT,CASSVATSQTNTEAFF,TRBJ1-1,TRBV21-1,-,-
TGTGCCAGCTCACCGGACTATCTTAGCACAGATACGCAGTATTTT,CASSPDYLSTDTQYF,TRBJ2-3,TRBV18,-,-
TGTGCCAGCAGCTTATATGGGCCCATGAATGAGCAGTTCTTC,CASSLYGPMNEQFF,TRBJ2-1,TRBV11-3,-,-
TGCAGCGTGGGCCAGGGAAGGGGCACTGAAGCTTTCTTT,CSVGQGRGTEAFF,TRBJ1-1,TRBV29-1,-,-
TGTGCCAGCAGTTACTCGAGCCGCCCTAGGCACGAGCAGTACTTC,CASSYSSRPRHEQYF,TRBJ2-7,TRBV6-8,-,few
TGTGCCAGCAGCTCGGGACAGGGAAGTTTCGGGGGCTACACCTTC,CASSSGQGSFGGYTF,TRBJ1-2,TRBV11-3,TRBD1,many
TGTGCCAGCAAACGGCCTAATGAAAAACTGTTTTTT,CASKRPNEKLFF,TRBJ1-4,TRBV6-8,-,few
TGTGCCAGTAGTTCCCTGGCTAGCGGGAGAAAAGAGACCCAGTACTTC,CASSSLASGRKETQYF,TRBJ2-5,TRBV19,TRBD2,-
TGTGCCAGCGGCGAGGACGGGAACTATGGCTACACCTTC,CASGEDGNYGYTF,TRBJ1-2,TRBV6-8,-,many
TGTGCCAGCAGCTTACCCCGAAGGGGGCAAGATACGCAGTATTTT,CASSLPRRGQDTQYF,TRBJ2-3,TRBV11-3,TRBD1,many
TGCAGCGGGCAGACAGGGTTCTACGAGCAGTACTTC,CSGQTGFYEQYF,TRBJ2-7,TRBV29-1,TRBD1,-
TGCGCCAGCAGTCGGACTAGCGGGAACTACAATGAGCAGTTCTTC,CASSRTSGNYNEQFF,TRBJ2-1,TRBV10-2,TRBD2,-
TGCGCCAGCAGCGTCGGGACTAGTGGTTACGAGCAGTACTTC,CASSVGTSGYEQYF,TRBJ2-7,TRBV5-1,TRBD2,-
TGTGCCATCACCACAGGGTCTATGGAGACCCAGTACTTC,CAITTGSMETQYF,TRBJ2-5,TRBV6-8,-,-
TGTGCCAGCTCACCGTTGGGGGCCAATGGGAACGAGCAGTACTTC,CASSPLGANGNEQYF,TRBJ2-7,TRBV18,-,-